The next 7 T cell receptor beta chains were all read from a single sample in a study of blood T cells in healthy people across ages. Alongside a J-beta primer mix, a sample-barcoded 5' primer served in a second PCR lasting about 7 to 11 cycles. TCRdb reprocessed the 5' RACE reads via MiXCR and lists one record per CDR3 protein. The sample lists under 800,000 distinct CDR3 sequences; around 20% were seen once. The sequenced sample was blood. The receptors originated from an older man in good health.

This clonotype was counted between two and nine times. This chain connects TRBV5-6 to TRBJ2-1, with 10 bases lining up with TRBD2. CDR3 length: 19 amino acids. J was trimmed by 3 bases and V by 0 bases; bases with no gene match: 12. CDR1 is SGHDT and CDR2 is YYEEEE in the germline V gene. CDR3 loop: CASSLGGGLAYGDYNEQFF. DNA of the CDR3: TGTGCCAGCAGCTTGGGCGGGGGACTAGCGTATGGGGACTACAATGAGCAGTTCTTC. The full variable domain, in which reference TRBV5-6 and TRBJ2-1 provide the parts outside the CDR3, is DAGVTQSPTHLIKTRGQQVTLRCSPKSGHDTVSWYQQALGQGPQFIFQYYEEEERQRGNFPDRFSGHQFPNYSSELNVNALLLGDSALYLCASSLGGGLAYGDYNEQFFGPGTRLTVL.

This clonotype was recorded many times. The CDR3 DNA is TGTGCCAGCAGTTACCTCTCCGGCGTTAACACCGGGGAGCTGTTTTTT. Protein sequence: CASSYLSGVNTGELFF. The rearrangement uses TRBV6-2 or TRBV6-3 and TRBJ2-2; no firm D call. V was pared by 2 bases and J by 2 bases, with 12 bases between. There are 16 residues in the CDR3. Germline CDR1 is MNHEY and CDR2 is SVGEGT.

The gene calls are TRBV27 and TRBJ2-5, with a weak D call TRBD1 (6 bases). This CDR3 region has 16 residues. In germline, CDR1 is MNHEY, CDR2 SMNVEV (reference sequence). V lost 6 bases and J 3 bases, leaving 20 bases between the germline ends. The CDR3: CASSPRGQRGEETQYF. CDR3 bases: TGTGCCAGCAGCCCCAGGGGACAAAGGGGAGAAGAGACCCAGTACTTC.

This clonotype was counted a few times. The chain is built from TRBV7-9 and TRBJ2-7; D is uncertain. The CDR3 length is 13 residues. Germline-derived CDR1 and CDR2 are SEHNR and FQNEAQ (reference sequence). V shed 0 bases and J shed 5 bases, with 8 bases lying between them. This chain's CDR3 is CASSLAPIHEQYF. The DNA for the CDR3 is TGTGCCAGCAGCTTAGCGCCTATCCACGAGCAGTACTTC.

Many counts were recorded for this clonotype. This chain connects TRBV5-1 to TRBJ2-7; D gene ambiguous. Between the trimmed V and J ends, which lost 0 bases and 3 bases, there was a span of 10 bases. CDR3 length equals 14 residues. Germline-derived CDR1 and CDR2 are SGHRS and YFSETQ. The CDR3 here is CASSLERSHYEQYF. The DNA for the CDR3 is TGCGCCAGCAGCTTGGAACGATCCCACTACGAGCAGTACTTC.

This chain connects TRBV20-1 to TRBJ2-5; D ambiguous. The V gene lost 5 bases and the J gene lost 1 base, with 8 bases spanning the gap. Germline lookup yields CDR1 DFQATT and CDR2 SNEGSKA (reference sequence). The CDR3 loop spans 12 amino acids. CDR3 DNA sequence: TGCAGTGCTCCAAAAATCCAAGAGACCCAGTACTTC. Its protein product is CSAPKIQETQYF.

The rearrangement joins TRBV28 to TRBJ2-1, with a possible D match to TRBD2 (9 bases). The closer fit of TRBJ2-5 to the DNA end suggests the J call may be wrong. Per germline, CDR1 MDHEN and CDR2 SYDVKM. The CDR3 runs 17 residues. Here the CDR3 reads CASSPGGGRAFRETQYF. The CDR3 region has the DNA TGTGCCAGCAGTCCAGGGGGCGGGAGGGCCTTTCGAGAGACCCAGTACTTC.